Sequencing of this TCR beta chain was carried out in a study of cytomegalovirus exposure and HLA in healthy donors. Study-level background: Within an early data release were about 85 million unique TCRs drawn from HLA-typed donors. The study's findings and limits: With later analysis, a missense DCLRE1C variant became linked to TCR beta V- and J-gene trimming. Apparent HLA restriction characterized most CMV-associated TCR beta chains in a later analysis. The study assumed roughly uniform donor sequencing depth for presence/absence analyses.

From germline, CDR1 is MNHEY and CDR2 SMNVEV (reference sequence). The length of the CDR3 is 15 residues. The J segment lost 5 bases and the V segment lost 6 bases, leaving 9 bases of the junction unmatched. Researchers ran the PCR with 60 Vbeta and 13 Jbeta primers. Measured with immunoSEQ multiplex PCR; TCRdb has only the in-frame clones, and not every one. The sample shows approximately 100,000 clones, 70% to 80% of them seen only once. In the case of this clone: Its matching antigen is unknown.

This sequence originates from a middle-aged woman in good health and CMV-seronegative. The sample consisted of PBMCs. The V call is TRBV27, the J call TRBJ2-5, with 10 bases matching TRBD2. CDR3 amino acids: CASRSQAGGGETQYF. The CDR3 DNA sequence: TGTGCCAGCAGATCTCAAGCGGGAGGGGGGGAGACCCAGTACTTC.